The 13 T cell receptor beta chains presented below share a single source sample, sequenced in a study of blood T cell repertoires in COVID-19. TCRdb's copy holds only in-frame clones and misses some; the assay was immunoSEQ multiplex PCR. The data contain about 210,000 clones, around 82% of them singletons. The sample comprised peripheral blood. The receptors were sampled from a woman between 40 and 55 years old with acute or convalescent COVID-19.

This chain joins TRBV14 and TRBJ1-1; TRBD1 agrees at 10 bases. V shed 0 bases, J shed 11 bases, and the junction held 18 bases outside the gene matches. The CDR3 runs 18 residues. The germline V gene has CDR1 SGHDN and CDR2 FVKESK. CDR3 region: CASSQDSRQAQTGGTAFF. CDR3 sequence (DNA): TGTGCCAGCAGCCAAGATTCGAGACAGGCCCAGACAGGGGGCACGGCTTTCTTT.

The chain joins TRBV15 to TRBJ1-1; D not resolved. CDR3 size: 13 residues. Germline assignment: CDR1 LNHNV and CDR2 YYDKDF (reference sequence). The V gene lost 1 base and the J gene lost 1 base, with 4 bases spanning the gap. Written as DNA, the CDR3 is TGTGCCACCAGCAGAGGAGAGAACACTGAAGCTTTCTTT. Its protein product is CATSRGENTEAFF.

This chain joins TRBV6-5 and TRBJ1-2; D remains ambiguous. Trimming pared 6 bases from V and 4 bases from J, leaving 18 bases between. This CDR3 has 15 amino acids. The germline gives CDR1 MNHEY, CDR2 SVGAGI. For the CDR3, the DNA is TGTGCCAGCAGCCATAGACGGCCACTAATCTATGGCTACACCTTC. The encoded protein is CASSHRRPLIYGYTF.

This clone is a singleton in its sample. The identical CDR3 is also encoded by other nucleotide sequences in the sample. V usage is TRBV5-1 and J usage is TRBJ2-2; no clear D gene. V was cut by 0 bases and J by 6 bases, with 6 bases left in between. The CDR3 loop spans 13 amino acids. CDR1 SGHRS and CDR2 YFSETQ come from the germline V gene. CDR3 sequence reads: CASSLVPAGELFF. Written as DNA, the CDR3 is TGCGCCAGCAGCTTGGTCCCGGCCGGGGAGCTGTTTTTT.

The chain combines TRBV6-5 with TRBJ1-1, with D hard to call. The V gene's germline CDR1 is MNHEY and CDR2 SVGAGI. The ends were cut back, 8 bases at V and 1 base at J, with 11 bases in the middle. CDR3 length: 13 residues. CDR3 sequence: CASSARRNTEAFF. CDR3 in DNA: TGTGCCAGCTCGGCGAGGCGGAACACTGAAGCTTTCTTT.

The V and J genes are TRBV10-3 and TRBJ2-7; 8 bases agree with TRBD2. The CDR3 runs to 14 residues. V was pared by 3 bases and J by 3 bases, with 4 bases of the junction left unmatched. Germline V gene sequence: CDR1 ENHRY, CDR2 SYGVKD. The CDR3 region is CAISDSGTLYEQYF. In nucleotides, the CDR3 is TGTGCCATCAGTGATAGCGGGACTCTCTACGAGCAGTACTTC.

This rearrangement joins TRBV25-1 to TRBJ1-2; TRBD1 is a possible D gene (5 bases). This CDR3 is 13 amino acids long. From germline, CDR1 is MGHDK and CDR2 SYGVNS. V was shortened by 8 bases and J by 6 bases, with 16 bases between the two germline ends. The CDR3 here is CASGPGGGNGYTF. The CDR3 DNA is TGTGCCAGCGGCCCCGGGGGGGGAAATGGCTACACCTTC.

The chain uses TRBV9 and TRBJ2-6; possibly TRBD1 for D (5 bases). V gave up 0 bases and J gave up 4 bases, with 8 bases separating them. CDR3 size: 15 residues. CDR1 SGDLS and CDR2 YYNGEE come from the germline V gene. The CDR3 DNA sequence: TGTGCCAGCAGCGTAGAAGGGGCCGGGGCCAACGTCCTGACTTTC. This codes for CASSVEGAGANVLTF. Full variable domain (remainder filled in from reference TRBV9 and TRBJ2-6): DSGVTQTPKHLITATGQRVTLRCSPRSGDLSVYWYQQSLDQGLQFLIQYYNGEERAKGNILERFSAQQFPDLHSELNLSSLELGDSALYFCASSVEGAGANVLTFGAGSRLTVL.

V and J are TRBV10-3 and TRBJ2-1; 9 bases map to TRBD2. Germline lookup yields CDR1 ENHRY and CDR2 SYGVKD. V lost 3 bases and J lost 6; bases outside the gene matches: 6. The CDR3 runs to 15 residues. The CDR3 sequence: CAISDRSSGINEQFF. The CDR3 region has the DNA TGTGCCATCAGTGATAGGTCTAGCGGGATCAATGAGCAGTTCTTC.

The chain links TRBV7-3 to TRBJ2-1; 11 bases match TRBD2. The CDR3 runs 15 residues. V lost 5 bases to trimming and J lost 4 bases; unmatched junction nucleotides: 4. Germline lookup yields CDR1 SGHTA and CDR2 FQGTGA. The CDR3 coding sequence is TGTGCCAGCAGCCCTAGCGGGGGGTTTTACAATGAGCAGTTCTTC. Encoded protein: CASSPSGGFYNEQFF.

The CDR3 DNA reads as TGTGCCAGCAGTCCTAGGCCCCGACAGGGAGTTAATGAAAAACTGTTTTTT. The encoded protein is CASSPRPRQGVNEKLFF. This rearrangement joins TRBV27 to TRBJ1-4, with 7 bases identical to TRBD1. V gave up 5 bases and J gave up 4 bases; unmatched junction bases: 13. From germline, CDR1 is MNHEY and CDR2 SMNVEV (reference sequence). This CDR3 comprises 17 residues.

The genes are TRBV11-2 and TRBJ2-2; TRBD2 matches 7 bases. The trim removed 2 bases at V and 2 bases at J, leaving 5 bases unmatched. The germline V gene encodes CDR1 SGHAT and CDR2 FQNNGV. CDR3 size: 16 residues. CDR3 nucleotide sequence: TGTGCCAGCAGCTTAAGTCTAGCGGTCAACACCGGGGAGCTGTTTTTT. It is translated as CASSLSLAVNTGELFF.

The V call is TRBV29-1, the J call TRBJ2-7, with a possible D match to TRBD1 (6 bases). V was shortened by 7 bases and J by 0 bases, with 7 bases between the two germline ends. The CDR3 extends over 11 amino acids. Germline-derived CDR1 and CDR2 are SQVTM and ANQGSEA. CDR3 nucleotide sequence: TGCAGCGGGACAGTCTCCTACGAGCAGTACTTC. This encodes CSGTVSYEQYF.